A single sample is the source of the 18 T cell receptor beta chains below, sequenced in a study of CD8+ T cells in alopecia areata. Following RNA extraction, reverse transcription yielded cDNA that acted as the sequencing template. Only in-frame clones appear in the TCRdb table, and some are missing; sequencing was by immunoSEQ multiplex PCR. The sample records 200,000 to 250,000 clones, roughly 66% being singletons. The treatment denotes: oral pan-JAK inhibitor, 5-10 mg twice daily. The sequencing used CD4+ T cells sorted from blood, collected at approximately week 45, from a patient treated with tofacitinib. These TCRs come from a human donor with alopecia areata.

This sequence joins TRBV13 and TRBJ1-2; no firm D call. Trimming cost V 5 bases and J 6 bases, with 13 bases left between them. In germline, CDR1 is PRHDT, CDR2 FYEKMQ (reference sequence). The CDR3 length is 13 residues. CDR3 bases: TGTGCCAGCAGCGCCCCAATTAGTCATGGCTACACCTTC. This sequence encodes CASSAPISHGYTF.

The rearrangement joins TRBV29-1 to TRBJ2-3; D unclear. The CDR3 is made up of 13 amino acids. The V and J ends lost 5 bases and 5 bases respectively, with 14 bases between them. Germline V gene sequence: CDR1 SQVTM, CDR2 ANQGSEA. The CDR3 sequence is CSVRNSDGDTQYF. CDR3 DNA: TGCAGCGTTCGGAACTCGGATGGAGATACGCAGTATTTT.

This sequence joins TRBV5-1 and TRBJ1-2, with D unclear. CDR3 length equals 13 residues. V dropped 0 bases and J dropped 4 bases, with 7 bases sitting between them. Germline V gives CDR1 SGHRS, CDR2 YFSETQ. CDR3: CASSLEAVYGYTF. In DNA, the CDR3 is TGCGCCAGCAGCTTGGAGGCTGTCTATGGCTACACCTTC. The full variable domain, with the rest looked up from reference TRBV5-1 and TRBJ1-2, is KAGVTQTPRYLIKTRGQQVTLSCSPISGHRSVSWYQQTPGQGLQFLFEYFSETQRNKGNFPGRFSGRQFSNSRSEMNVSTLELGDSALYLCASSLEAVYGYTFGSGTRLTVV.

Concerning this clone itself: Other DNA sequences from this sample encode an identical CDR3 as well. In DNA, the CDR3 is TGCAGCGTCGTCGGACGGATGAACACTGAAGCTTTCTTT. Translated: CSVVGRMNTEAFF. This chain uses TRBV29-1 with TRBJ1-1; D is undetermined. The CDR3 has 13 amino acids. Germline assignment: CDR1 SQVTM and CDR2 ANQGSEA. The V and J ends lost 6 bases and 0 bases respectively, with 11 bases between them.

The rearrangement uses TRBV9 and TRBJ2-3; TRBD1 matches at 9 bases. V was clipped by 4 bases and J by 6 bases; unmatched bases: 9. This CDR3 comprises 15 residues. CDR1 and CDR2 from the germline V gene are SGDLS and YYNGEE. CDR3 region: CASSPEGTGLDTQYF. The CDR3 DNA reads as TGTGCCAGCAGCCCAGAGGGGACAGGGTTGGATACGCAGTATTTT.

CDR3 in DNA: TGCAGCGTTCACTTTTCGGATACGCAGTATTTT. Protein product: CSVHFSDTQYF. The J gene is TRBJ2-3, the V gene TRBV29-1; D not certain. In germline, CDR1 is SQVTM, CDR2 ANQGSEA. V dropped 5 bases and J dropped 6 bases, with 9 bases sitting between them. The CDR3 sequence is 11 residues long.

The DNA for the CDR3 is TGTGCCGGGAGTGAAGCTTTCTTT. It specifies CAGSEAFF. V and J are TRBV27 and TRBJ1-1; D is unresolved. CDR3 size: 8 residues. Germline CDR1 reads MNHEY; CDR2 reads SMNVEV (reference sequence). V dropped 11 bases and J dropped 7 bases, with 5 bases sitting between them.

This chain connects TRBV11-3 to TRBJ1-1, with D unclear. The V gene's germline CDR1 is SGHNT and CDR2 YENEEA. The V end lost 5 bases, the J end lost 4 bases, and 14 bases lay between the germline ends. This CDR3 is built from 14 residues. The CDR3 nucleotides are TGTGCCAGCAGCCTACACCCGCAGAGCACTGAAGCTTTCTTT. Amino acid sequence: CASSLHPQSTEAFF.

The chain recombines TRBV4-2 with TRBJ2-7, with 9 bases fitting TRBD1. V trimming: 2 bases; J trimming: 2 bases; junction bases outside the gene matches: 4. Germline assignment: CDR1 LGHNA and CDR2 YNFKEQ. This CDR3 has 15 amino acids. In DNA, the CDR3 is TGTGCCAGCAGCCAATCGGGGGACAGGGCCTACGAGCAGTACTTC. It yields the protein CASSQSGDRAYEQYF.

The chain has TRBV11-3 and TRBJ2-2; D ambiguous. The CDR3 is 14 amino acids. With 6 bases removed from V and 4 bases from J, the gap between germline ends came to 12 bases. The germline V gene has CDR1 SGHNT and CDR2 YENEEA. The CDR3: CASSPVALTGELFF. DNA for the CDR3: TGTGCCAGCAGTCCTGTAGCCCTCACCGGGGAGCTGTTTTTT.

The chain uses TRBV2 and TRBJ2-3, with 7 bases fitting TRBD1. This CDR3 region has 15 residues. Trimming cost V 8 bases and J 3 bases; bases outside gene matches: 11. Per germline, CDR1 SNHLY and CDR2 FYNNEI. The CDR3 loop is CASQSTGVLTDTQYF. The CDR3 bases are TGTGCCAGCCAATCCACAGGGGTTCTTACAGATACGCAGTATTTT.

The V and J genes are TRBV9 and TRBJ1-1; D not certain. Germline CDR1 reads SGDLS; CDR2 reads YYNGEE. There are 14 residues in the CDR3. Trimming took 2 bases from V and 2 from J, leaving 10 bases between them. The CDR3 DNA follows: TGTGCCAGCAGCGTGCATGCGGACAACACTGAAGCTTTCTTT. Translation: CASSVHADNTEAFF.

This chain's CDR3 is CAWSVGAAVTDTQYF. CDR3 sequence (DNA): TGTGCCTGGAGTGTTGGCGCGGCAGTTACAGATACGCAGTATTTT. The rearrangement links TRBV30 to TRBJ2-3; D is ambiguous. CDR3 length equals 15 residues. Germline CDR1 and CDR2: GTSNPN and SVGIG (reference sequence). V lost 0 bases, J lost 3 bases, and 13 bases lay in between. Looking up the rest from reference TRBV30 and TRBJ2-3 gives the full variable domain: SQTIHQWPATLVQPVGSPLSLECTVEGTSNPNLYWYRQAAGRGLQLLFYSVGIGQISSEVPQNLSASRPQDRQFILSSKKLLLSDSGFYLCAWSVGAAVTDTQYFGPGTRLTVL.

V is TRBV2 and J is TRBJ1-6; 9 bases map to TRBD1. Germline V gene sequence: CDR1 SNHLY, CDR2 FYNNEI. The CDR3 is 18 residues long. After removal of 4 bases from V and 10 bases from J, the junction contained 17 bases not matched to a gene. For the CDR3, the DNA is TGTGCCAGCAGTGTTGCGGGACAGGGATGGGGTGATACGTCACCCCTCCACTTT. This translates into CASSVAGQGWGDTSPLHF.

This clone is a singleton in its sample. The chain combines TRBV10-3 with TRBJ2-7; D is perhaps TRBD1 (6 bases). Trimming stripped 10 bases from V and 3 bases from J, with 19 bases between. This CDR3 contains 14 residues. Germline assignment: CDR1 ENHRY and CDR2 SYGVKD. The CDR3 bases are TGTGCCACCGTCGACAGGAAGAACGACTACGAGCAGTACTTC. The encoded protein is CATVDRKNDYEQYF.

This chain joins TRBV5-1 and TRBJ2-7; D is ambiguous. Trimming shortened V by 0 bases and J by 2 bases, and 9 bases separated the two germline ends. Germline CDR1 SGHRS, CDR2 YFSETQ. The CDR3 runs 14 residues. The CDR3 DNA is TGCGCCAGCAGCTTGGAGGACGTAGCCTACGAGCAGTACTTC. This gives the protein CASSLEDVAYEQYF. The variable domain in full, completed from reference TRBV5-1 and TRBJ2-7, reads KAGVTQTPRYLIKTRGQQVTLSCSPISGHRSVSWYQQTPGQGLQFLFEYFSETQRNKGNFPGRFSGRQFSNSRSEMNVSTLELGDSALYLCASSLEDVAYEQYFGPGTRLTVT.

The rearrangement uses TRBV29-1 and TRBJ1-1, with D perhaps matching TRBD1 (6 bases). V was shortened by 7 bases and J by 2 bases, with 14 bases between the two germline ends. Per germline, CDR1 SQVTM and CDR2 ANQGSEA. The CDR3 has 13 residues. CDR3 nucleotide sequence: TGCAGCGCCGGACAGACGTTTAACACTGAAGCTTTCTTT. This encodes CSAGQTFNTEAFF.

This CDR3 reads CASSRGTSVLETQYF. CDR3 bases: TGCGCCAGCAGTCGGGGGACTAGCGTTTTGGAGACCCAGTACTTC. The chain carries TRBV5-1 and TRBJ2-5; 10 bases map to TRBD2. V trimming: 5 bases; J trimming: 5 bases; junction bases outside the gene matches: 9. CDR3 size: 15 residues. Germline V gives CDR1 SGHRS, CDR2 YFSETQ.